In this sample, the clone carrying this TCR beta chain turned up once. CDR3 length: 20 residues. V shed 5 bases and J 0 bases; nucleotides not matched to a gene: 11. CDR1 is MNHEY and CDR2 is SMNVEV in the germline V gene (reference sequence). Assay: immunoSEQ multiplex PCR; the TCRdb copy retains only in-frame clones and omits some. The table lists under 100,000 clones, about 87% of them singletons. This sample was included in a study of blood T cell repertoires in COVID-19. On the study more broadly: T cells, B-cell-depleted T cells, or PBMCs supplied cDNA or gDNA.

This chain joins TRBV27 and TRBJ2-4; 15 positions agree with TRBD2. The sample consisted of peripheral blood. The sequence was obtained from a man aged 35 to 55 with acute or convalescent COVID-19. The CDR3 here is CASSPSPGLAGGLAKNIQYF. In DNA form, the CDR3 reads TGTGCCAGCAGTCCATCGCCGGGACTAGCGGGAGGACTAGCCAAAAACATTCAGTACTTC.